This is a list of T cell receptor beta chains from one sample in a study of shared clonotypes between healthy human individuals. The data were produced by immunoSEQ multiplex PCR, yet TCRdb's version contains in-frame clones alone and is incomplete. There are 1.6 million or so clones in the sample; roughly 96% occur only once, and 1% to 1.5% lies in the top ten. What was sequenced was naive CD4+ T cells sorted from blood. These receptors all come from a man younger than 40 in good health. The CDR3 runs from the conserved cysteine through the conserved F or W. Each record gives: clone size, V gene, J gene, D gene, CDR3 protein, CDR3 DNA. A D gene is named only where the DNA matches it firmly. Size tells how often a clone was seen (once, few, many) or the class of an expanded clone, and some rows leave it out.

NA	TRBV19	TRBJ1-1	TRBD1	CASSTREGADTEAFF	TGTGCCAGTAGTACCAGAGAGGGGGCGGATACTGAAGCTTTCTTT
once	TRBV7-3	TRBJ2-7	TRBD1	CASSPYRGLGEQYF	TGTGCCAGCAGTCCTTACAGGGGGCTCGGCGAGCAGTACTTC
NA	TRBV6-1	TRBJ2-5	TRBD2	CASSVTSGTPQETQYF	TGTGCCAGCAGTGTGACTAGCGGGACCCCACAAGAGACCCAGTACTTC
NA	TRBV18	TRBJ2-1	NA	CASSTSDTIYNEQFF	TGTGCCAGCTCAACTTCGGACACGATCTACAATGAGCAGTTCTTC
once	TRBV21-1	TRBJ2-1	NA	CASSARTGTYNEQFF	TGTGCCAGCAGCGCCCGGACAGGGACCTACAATGAGCAGTTCTTC
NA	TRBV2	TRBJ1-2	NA	CASGMTGRGGYTF	TGTGCCAGCGGAATGACGGGCAGAGGCGGCTACACCTTC
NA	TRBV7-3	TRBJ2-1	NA	CASSLTGAKGYEQFF	TGTGCCAGCAGCTTAACCGGGGCCAAAGGGTATGAGCAGTTCTTC
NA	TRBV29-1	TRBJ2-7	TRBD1	CSITGGSPYEQYF	TGCAGCATAACAGGGGGTTCCCCCTACGAGCAGTACTTC
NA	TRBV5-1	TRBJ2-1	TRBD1	CASSLGTGHEQFF	TGCGCCAGCAGCTTGGGGACAGGGCATGAGCAGTTCTTC
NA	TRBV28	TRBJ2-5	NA	CASSLMRGQGVSQETQYF	TGTGCCAGCAGTCTAATGCGGGGTCAGGGAGTGTCCCAAGAGACCCAGTACTTC
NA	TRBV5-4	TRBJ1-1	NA	CASSLSPSRTVSEAFF	TGTGCCAGCAGCCTTTCCCCCTCGAGGACAGTATCTGAAGCTTTCTTT
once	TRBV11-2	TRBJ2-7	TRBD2	CASSPWGSGSGYEQYF	TGTGCCAGCAGCCCTTGGGGTAGCGGGAGTGGCTACGAGCAGTACTTC
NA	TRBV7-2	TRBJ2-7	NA	CASSLTQETYEQYF	TGTGCCAGCAGCTTAACGCAGGAGACCTACGAGCAGTACTTC
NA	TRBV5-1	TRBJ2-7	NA	CASSFLGQVYEQYF	TGCGCCAGCAGCTTCTTGGGGCAGGTTTACGAGCAGTACTTC
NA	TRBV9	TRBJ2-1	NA	CASSAHGLSYNEQFF	TGTGCCAGCAGCGCGCACGGGCTATCCTACAATGAGCAGTTCTTC
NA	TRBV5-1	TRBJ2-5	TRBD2	CASSFGTSGFQETQYF	TGCGCCAGCAGCTTTGGGACTAGCGGGTTCCAAGAGACCCAGTACTTC
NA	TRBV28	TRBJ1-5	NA	CASDRSNQPQHF	TGTGCCAGTGACAGAAGCAATCAGCCCCAGCATTTT